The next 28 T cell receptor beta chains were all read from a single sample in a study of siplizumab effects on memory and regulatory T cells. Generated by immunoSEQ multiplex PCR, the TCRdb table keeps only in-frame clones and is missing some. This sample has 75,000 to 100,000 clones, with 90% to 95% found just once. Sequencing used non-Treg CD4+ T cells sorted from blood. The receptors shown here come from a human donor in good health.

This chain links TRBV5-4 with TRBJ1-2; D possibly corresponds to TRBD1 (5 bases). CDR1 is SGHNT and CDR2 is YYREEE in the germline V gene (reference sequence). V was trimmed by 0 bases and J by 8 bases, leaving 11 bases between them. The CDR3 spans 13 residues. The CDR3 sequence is CASSLADGGGYTF. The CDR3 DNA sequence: TGTGCCAGCAGCTTGGCGGACGGGGGGGGCTACACCTTC.

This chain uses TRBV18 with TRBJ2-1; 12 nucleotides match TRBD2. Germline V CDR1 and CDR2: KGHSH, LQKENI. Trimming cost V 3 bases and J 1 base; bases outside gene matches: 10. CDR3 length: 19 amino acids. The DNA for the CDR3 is TGTGCCAGCTCACCCTCTCCCGGACTAGCGGGACTGTCCTACAATGAGCAGTTCTTC. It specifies CASSPSPGLAGLSYNEQFF. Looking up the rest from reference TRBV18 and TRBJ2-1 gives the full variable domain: NAGVMQNPRHLVRRRGQEARLRCSPMKGHSHVYWYRQLPEEGLKFMVYLQKENIIDESGMPKERFSAEFPKEGPSILRIQQVVRGDSAAYFCASSPSPGLAGLSYNEQFFGPGTRLTVL.

The CDR3 here is CASSLMGASYEQYF. The CDR3 DNA reads as TGTGCCAGCAGCTTGATGGGGGCCTCCTACGAGCAGTACTTC. V usage is TRBV7-9 and J usage is TRBJ2-7, with D maybe TRBD1 (6 bases). The CDR3 consists of 14 residues. V lost 3 bases, J lost 0 bases, and 9 bases lay in between. From germline, CDR1 is SEHNR and CDR2 FQNEAQ (reference sequence).

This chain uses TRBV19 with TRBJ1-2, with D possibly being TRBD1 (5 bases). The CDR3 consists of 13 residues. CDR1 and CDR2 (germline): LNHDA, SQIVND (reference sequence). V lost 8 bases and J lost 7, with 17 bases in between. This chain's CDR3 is CASSYRGVVGYTF. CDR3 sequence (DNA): TGTGCCAGTTCATATCGGGGGGTGGTTGGCTACACCTTC.

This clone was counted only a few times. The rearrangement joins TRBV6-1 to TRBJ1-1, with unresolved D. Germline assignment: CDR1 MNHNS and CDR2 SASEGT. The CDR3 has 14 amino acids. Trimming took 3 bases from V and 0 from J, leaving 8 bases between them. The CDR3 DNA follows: TGTGCCAGCAGTGACTCCGCACTGAACACTGAAGCTTTCTTT. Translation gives CASSDSALNTEAFF.

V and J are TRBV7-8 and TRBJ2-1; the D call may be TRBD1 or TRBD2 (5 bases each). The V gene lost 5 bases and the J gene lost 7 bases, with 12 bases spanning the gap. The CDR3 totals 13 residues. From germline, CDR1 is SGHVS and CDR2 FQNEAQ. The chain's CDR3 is CASSATGRNEQFF. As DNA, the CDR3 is TGTGCCAGCAGCGCGACGGGACGGAATGAGCAGTTCTTC.

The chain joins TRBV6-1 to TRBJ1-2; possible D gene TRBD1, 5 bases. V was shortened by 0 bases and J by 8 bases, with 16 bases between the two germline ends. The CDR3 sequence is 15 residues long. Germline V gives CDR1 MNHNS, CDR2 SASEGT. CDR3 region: CASSEAVRVGGGYTF. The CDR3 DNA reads TGTGCCAGCAGTGAAGCGGTCAGGGTCGGGGGAGGCTACACCTTC.

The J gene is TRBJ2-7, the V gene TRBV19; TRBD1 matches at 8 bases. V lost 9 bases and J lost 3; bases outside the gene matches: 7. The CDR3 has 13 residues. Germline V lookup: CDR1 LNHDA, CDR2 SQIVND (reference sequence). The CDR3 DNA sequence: TGTGCCAGCTCTAGGGACAGGTACTACGAGCAGTACTTC. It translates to CASSRDRYYEQYF.

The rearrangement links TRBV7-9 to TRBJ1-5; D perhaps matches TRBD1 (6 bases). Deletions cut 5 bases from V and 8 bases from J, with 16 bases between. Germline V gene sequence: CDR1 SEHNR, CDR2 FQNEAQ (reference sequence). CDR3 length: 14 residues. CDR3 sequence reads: CASSLRGGLEPQHF. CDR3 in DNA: TGTGCCAGCAGCCTGAGGGGGGGTTTGGAGCCCCAGCATTTT.

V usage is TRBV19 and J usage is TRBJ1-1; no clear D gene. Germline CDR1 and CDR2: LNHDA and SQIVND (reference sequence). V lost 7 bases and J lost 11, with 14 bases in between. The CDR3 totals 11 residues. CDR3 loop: CASKGPLWAFF. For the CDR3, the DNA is TGTGCCAGTAAAGGACCCCTCTGGGCTTTCTTT.

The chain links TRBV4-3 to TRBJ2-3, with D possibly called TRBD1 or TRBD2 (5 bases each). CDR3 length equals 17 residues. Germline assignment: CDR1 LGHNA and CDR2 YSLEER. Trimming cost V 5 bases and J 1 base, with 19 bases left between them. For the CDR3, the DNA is TGCGCCAGCAGCGACGTCGGGGCTCCCGAAGGCACAGATACGCAGTATTTT. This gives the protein CASSDVGAPEGTDTQYF.

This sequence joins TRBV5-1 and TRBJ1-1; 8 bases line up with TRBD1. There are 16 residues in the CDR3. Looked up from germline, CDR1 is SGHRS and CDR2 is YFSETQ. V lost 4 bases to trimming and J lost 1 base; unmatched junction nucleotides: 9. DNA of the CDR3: TGCGCCAGCAGCCGCGTAGCCGGGACAGGGAACACTGAAGCTTTCTTT. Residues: CASSRVAGTGNTEAFF.

DNA for the CDR3: TGTGCCAGCAGCCAAGCCGAAAGTAAAACCTACGAGCAGTACTTC. It encodes CASSQAESKTYEQYF. The rearrangement uses TRBV14 and TRBJ2-7; D ambiguous. From germline, CDR1 is SGHDN and CDR2 FVKESK. The CDR3 consists of 15 residues. The ends were cut back, 1 base at V and 2 bases at J, with 12 bases in the middle. The full variable domain, its missing parts supplied by reference TRBV14 and TRBJ2-7, is EAGVTQFPSHSVIEKGQTVTLRCDPISGHDNLYWYRRVMGKEIKFLLHFVKESKQDESGMPNNRFLAERTGGTYSTLKVQPAELEDSGVYFCASSQAESKTYEQYFGPGTRLTVT.

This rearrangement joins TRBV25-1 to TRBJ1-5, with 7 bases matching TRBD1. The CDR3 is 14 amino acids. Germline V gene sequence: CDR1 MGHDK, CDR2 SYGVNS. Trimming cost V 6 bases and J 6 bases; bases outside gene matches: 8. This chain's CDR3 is CASRETGEAQPQHF. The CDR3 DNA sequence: TGTGCCAGCAGGGAAACAGGGGAGGCTCAGCCCCAGCATTTT.

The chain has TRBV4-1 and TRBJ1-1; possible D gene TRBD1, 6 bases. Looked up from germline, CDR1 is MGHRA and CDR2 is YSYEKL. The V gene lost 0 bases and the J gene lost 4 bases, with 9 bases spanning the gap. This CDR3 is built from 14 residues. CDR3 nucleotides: TGCGCCAGCAGCCAAGAAACGACAGGCACTGAAGCTTTCTTT. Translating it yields CASSQETTGTEAFF.

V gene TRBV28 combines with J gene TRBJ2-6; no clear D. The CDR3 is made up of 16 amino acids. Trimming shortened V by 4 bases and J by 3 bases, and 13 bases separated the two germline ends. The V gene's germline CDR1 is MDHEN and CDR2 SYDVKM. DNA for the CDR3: TGTGCCAGCAGTTCCAAGTGGGCCGGTGGGGCCAACGTCCTGACTTTC. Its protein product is CASSSKWAGGANVLTF.

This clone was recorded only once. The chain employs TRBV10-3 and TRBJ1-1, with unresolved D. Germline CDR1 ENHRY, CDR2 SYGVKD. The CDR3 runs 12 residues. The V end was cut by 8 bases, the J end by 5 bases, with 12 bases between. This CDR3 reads CAIGSRATEAFF. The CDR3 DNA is TGTGCCATCGGGTCGAGGGCAACTGAAGCTTTCTTT.

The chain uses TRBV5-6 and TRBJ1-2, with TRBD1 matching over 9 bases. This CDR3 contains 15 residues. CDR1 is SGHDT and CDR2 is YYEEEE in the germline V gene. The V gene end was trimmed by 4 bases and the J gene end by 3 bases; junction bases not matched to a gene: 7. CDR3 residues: CASSLDRGVDYGYTF. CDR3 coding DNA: TGTGCCAGCAGCCTAGACAGGGGGGTGGACTATGGCTACACCTTC.

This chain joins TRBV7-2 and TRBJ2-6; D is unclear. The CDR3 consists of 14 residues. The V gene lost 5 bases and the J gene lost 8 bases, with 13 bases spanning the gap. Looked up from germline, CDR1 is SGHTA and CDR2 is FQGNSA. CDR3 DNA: TGTGCCAGCAGCCCCGTGTCGCGGCCCAACGTCCTGACTTTC. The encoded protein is CASSPVSRPNVLTF.

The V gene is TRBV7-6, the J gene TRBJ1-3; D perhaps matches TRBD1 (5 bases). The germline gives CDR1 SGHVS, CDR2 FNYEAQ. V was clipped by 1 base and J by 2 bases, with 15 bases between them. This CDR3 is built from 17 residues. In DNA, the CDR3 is TGTGCCAGCAGCTTAGGCCCATCCCAGGGCACTGGAAACACCATATATTTT. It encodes CASSLGPSQGTGNTIYF. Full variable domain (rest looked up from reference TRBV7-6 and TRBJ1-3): GAGVSQSPRYKVTKRGQDVALRCDPISGHVSLYWYRQALGQGPEFLTYFNYEAQQDKSGLPNDRFSAERPEGSISTLTIQRTEQRDSAMYRCASSLGPSQGTGNTIYFGEGSWLTVV.

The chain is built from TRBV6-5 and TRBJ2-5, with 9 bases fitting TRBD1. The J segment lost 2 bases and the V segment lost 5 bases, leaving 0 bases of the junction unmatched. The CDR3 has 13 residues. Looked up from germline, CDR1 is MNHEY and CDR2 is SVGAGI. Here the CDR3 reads CASSDRGQETQYF. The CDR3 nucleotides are TGTGCCAGCAGTGACAGGGGGCAAGAGACCCAGTACTTC.

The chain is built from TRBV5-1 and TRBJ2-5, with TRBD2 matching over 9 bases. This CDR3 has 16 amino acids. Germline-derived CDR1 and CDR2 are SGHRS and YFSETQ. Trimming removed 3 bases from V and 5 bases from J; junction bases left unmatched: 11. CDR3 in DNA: TGCGCCAGCAGCTCGACTTCTAGCGGGGTCGGTGAGACCCAGTACTTC. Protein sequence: CASSSTSSGVGETQYF.

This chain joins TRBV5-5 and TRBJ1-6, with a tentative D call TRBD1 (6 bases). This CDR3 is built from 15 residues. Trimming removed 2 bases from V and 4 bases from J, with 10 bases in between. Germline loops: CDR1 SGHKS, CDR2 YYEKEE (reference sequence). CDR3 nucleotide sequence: TGTGCCAGCAGCTTTCAGGGGTTTTATAATTCACCCCTCCACTTT. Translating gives CASSFQGFYNSPLHF.

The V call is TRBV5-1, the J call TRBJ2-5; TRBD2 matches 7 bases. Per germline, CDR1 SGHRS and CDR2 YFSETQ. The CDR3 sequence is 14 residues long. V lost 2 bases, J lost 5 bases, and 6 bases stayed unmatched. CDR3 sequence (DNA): TGCGCCAGCAGCTTTTCTAGCGGTGGGGAGACCCAGTACTTC. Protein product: CASSFSSGGETQYF.

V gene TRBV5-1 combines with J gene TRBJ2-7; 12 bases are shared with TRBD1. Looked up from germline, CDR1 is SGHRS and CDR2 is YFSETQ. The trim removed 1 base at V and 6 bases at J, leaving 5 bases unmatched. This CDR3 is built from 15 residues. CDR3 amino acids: CASSLSGQGAFEQYF. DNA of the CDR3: TGCGCCAGCAGCTTGTCGGGACAGGGGGCTTTCGAGCAGTACTTC. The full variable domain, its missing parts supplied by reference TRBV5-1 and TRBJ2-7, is KAGVTQTPRYLIKTRGQQVTLSCSPISGHRSVSWYQQTPGQGLQFLFEYFSETQRNKGNFPGRFSGRQFSNSRSEMNVSTLELGDSALYLCASSLSGQGAFEQYFGPGTRLTVT.

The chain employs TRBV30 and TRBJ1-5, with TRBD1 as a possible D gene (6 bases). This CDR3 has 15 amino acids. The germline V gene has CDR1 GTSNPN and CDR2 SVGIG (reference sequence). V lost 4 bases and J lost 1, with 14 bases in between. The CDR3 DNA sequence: TGTGCCTGGAATCAGGGGATTTCGAGCAATCAGCCCCAGCATTTT. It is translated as CAWNQGISSNQPQHF.

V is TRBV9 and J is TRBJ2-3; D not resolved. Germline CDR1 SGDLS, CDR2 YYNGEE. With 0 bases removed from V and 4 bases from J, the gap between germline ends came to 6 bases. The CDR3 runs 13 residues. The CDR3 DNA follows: TGTGCCAGCAGCGTAGCTAGTGCAGATACGCAGTATTTT. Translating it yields CASSVASADTQYF.

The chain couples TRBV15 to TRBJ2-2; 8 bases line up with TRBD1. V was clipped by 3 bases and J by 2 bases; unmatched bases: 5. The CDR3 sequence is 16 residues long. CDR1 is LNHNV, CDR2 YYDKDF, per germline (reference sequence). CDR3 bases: TGTGCCACCAGCAGTAACAGGGGGATAAACACCGGGGAGCTGTTTTTT. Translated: CATSSNRGINTGELFF. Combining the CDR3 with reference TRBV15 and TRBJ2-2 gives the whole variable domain DAMVIQNPRYQVTQFGKPVTLSCSQTLNHNVMYWYQQKSSQAPKLLFHYYDKDFNNEADTPDNFQSRRPNTSFCFLDIRSPGLGDTAMYLCATSSNRGINTGELFFGEGSRLTVL.